This T cell receptor (beta chain) was sequenced in a study of blood T cell repertoires in COVID-19. TCRdb keeps only in-frame clones here, not all; method: immunoSEQ multiplex PCR. The sample carries 380,000 or so clones, about 89% recorded once. Germline CDR1 SNHLY, CDR2 FYNNEI. V lost 6 bases and J 4 bases, leaving 15 bases between the germline ends. This CDR3 comprises 14 residues. The specimen was peripheral blood. The chain is built from TRBV2 and TRBJ2-5, with D possibly matching TRBD1 (6 bases). The source is a man aged 35-49 years with acute or convalescent COVID-19. The CDR3 is CASSEFRGLETQYF. Here the CDR3 DNA reads TGTGCCAGCAGCGAATTCAGGGGTTTAGAGACCCAGTACTTC.